The clone carrying this T cell receptor beta chain occurred a few times. This entry comes from a study of blood T cell repertoires in COVID-19. For the study at large: Whether acute or convalescent, the COVID-19 samples came from the United States, Italy and Spain. T cells, B-cell-depleted T cells, or PBMCs supplied cDNA or gDNA.

The CDR3 loop spans 14 amino acids. Germline CDR1 reads SGHNT; CDR2 reads YYREEE (reference sequence). The V gene end was trimmed by 3 bases and the J gene end by 8 bases; junction bases not matched to a gene: 9. Authors' processing steps: Estimation of nucleated cell counts was performed using reference gene primer amplification. The method was immunoSEQ multiplex PCR; TCRdb's version includes in-frame clones alone and lacks a portion of them. From that table come the V and J calls and clone size; the DNA was used to work out D and trimming. Of over 100,000 clones in the sample, 75% to 90% are singletons; the top ten hold roughly 5.2%.

This TCR derives from a woman between 50 and 59 years old with COVID-19, enrolled during active disease. V is TRBV5-4 and J is TRBJ1-2; 8 positions match TRBD1. The sequenced material came from peripheral blood. The CDR3 loop reads CASSSRDRIYGYTF. The CDR3 DNA is TGTGCCAGCAGCTCCCGGGACAGGATTTACGGCTACACCTTC.